This T cell receptor (beta chain) stems from a study of T cell changes during pregnancy in multiple sclerosis. In germline, CDR1 is LNHDA, CDR2 SQIVND (reference sequence). V was trimmed by 10 bases and J by 6 bases, leaving 18 bases between them. The CDR3 contains 13 residues. The table came from immunoSEQ multiplex PCR; TCRdb's copy has only in-frame clones and leaves some out. The sample includes some 50,000 clones, roughly 90% of them seen just once. The receptor comes from a female donor in good health, enrolled as a control in a pregnancy study. The chain links TRBV19 to TRBJ1-2; a weak D match, TRBD1 (5 bases). The sequencing used peripheral blood, collected in the first trimester of pregnancy. The CDR3 region has the DNA TGTGCCACCCTCGGGGCGGGGTTCCATGGCTACACCTTC. This translates into CATLGAGFHGYTF.